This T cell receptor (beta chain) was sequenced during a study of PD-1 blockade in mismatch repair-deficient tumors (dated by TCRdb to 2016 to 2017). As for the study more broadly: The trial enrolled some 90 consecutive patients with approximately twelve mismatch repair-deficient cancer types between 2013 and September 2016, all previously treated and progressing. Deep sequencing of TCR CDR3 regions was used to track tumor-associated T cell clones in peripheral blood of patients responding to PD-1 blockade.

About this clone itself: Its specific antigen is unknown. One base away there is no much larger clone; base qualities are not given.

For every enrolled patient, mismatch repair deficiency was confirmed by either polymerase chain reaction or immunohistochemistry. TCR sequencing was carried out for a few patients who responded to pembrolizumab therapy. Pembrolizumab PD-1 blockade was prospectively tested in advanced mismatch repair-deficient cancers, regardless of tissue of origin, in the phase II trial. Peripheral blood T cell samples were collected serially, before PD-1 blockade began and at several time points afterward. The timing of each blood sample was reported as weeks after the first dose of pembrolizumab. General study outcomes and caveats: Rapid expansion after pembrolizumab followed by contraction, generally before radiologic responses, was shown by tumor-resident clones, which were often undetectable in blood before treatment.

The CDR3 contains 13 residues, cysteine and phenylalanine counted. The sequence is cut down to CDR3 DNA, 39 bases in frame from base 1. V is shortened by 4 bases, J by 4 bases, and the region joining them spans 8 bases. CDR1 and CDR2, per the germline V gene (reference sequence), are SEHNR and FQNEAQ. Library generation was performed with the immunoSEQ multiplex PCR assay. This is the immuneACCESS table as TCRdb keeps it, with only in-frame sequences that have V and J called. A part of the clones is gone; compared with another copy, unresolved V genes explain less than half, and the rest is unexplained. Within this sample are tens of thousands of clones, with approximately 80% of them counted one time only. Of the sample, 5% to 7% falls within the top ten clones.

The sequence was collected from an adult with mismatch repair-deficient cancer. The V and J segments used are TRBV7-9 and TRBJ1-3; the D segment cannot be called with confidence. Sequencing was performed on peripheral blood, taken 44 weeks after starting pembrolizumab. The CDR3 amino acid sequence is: CASSSLYGNTIYF. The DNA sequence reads TGTGCCAGCAGCTCATTGTACGGAAACACCATATATTTT.